Listed below are T cell receptor beta chains from one sample, sequenced in a study of PD-L1 blockade in urothelial cancer. Clones were read by immunoSEQ multiplex PCR, and TCRdb kept only the in-frame ones, dropping some. The sample holds about 29,000 clones, approximately 86% seen once. The sequences come from PBMCs, collected around atezolizumab (anti-PD-L1) treatment. The receptors derive from a man aged 50 to 59 with urothelial cancer. Each CDR3 is given with its conserved first and last residue. The D gene is left open where the match is weak. For some rows the clone size is stated as once, few or many, or as a class when expanded; others skip it.

J,size,D,V,DNA,CDR3
TRBJ1-3,.,TRBD1,TRBV7-8,TGTGCCAGCAGCGTTGGGACAGGCTCTGGAAACACCATATATTTT,CASSVGTGSGNTIYF
TRBJ1-5,.,.,TRBV19,TGTGCCAGTATCCCTGGGGCGACAGATCATAGCAATCAGCCCCAGCATTTT,CASIPGATDHSNQPQHF
TRBJ1-1,.,TRBD1,TRBV11-2,TGTGCCAGCAGCTTAGATGGGCAGGGGGGCACTGAAGCTTTCTTT,CASSLDGQGGTEAFF
TRBJ2-1,.,.,TRBV18,TGTGCCAGCTCACCCAGAGGGGGGGAGTCCTACAATGAGCAGTTCTTC,CASSPRGGESYNEQFF
TRBJ1-2,.,.,TRBV7-2,TGTGCCAGCAGCCAGCCAGGGGTGGTGAGTGGCTACACCTTC,CASSQPGVVSGYTF
TRBJ1-1,.,.,TRBV5-1,TGCGCCAGCAGCTTGAGGGGGAGGGGGGACCGAGTGAACACTGAAGCTTTCTTT,CASSLRGRGDRVNTEAFF
TRBJ2-2,.,TRBD2,TRBV7-9,TGTGCCAGCAGCCCTAGGGGAGAGGCGGGAGCGAACACCGGGGAGCTGTTTTTT,CASSPRGEAGANTGELFF
TRBJ2-1,.,.,TRBV7-2,TGTGCCAGCAGCTTCTCTGCGGGGAGATACAATGAGCAGTTCTTC,CASSFSAGRYNEQFF
TRBJ2-2,.,TRBD2,TRBV10-3,TGTGCCATCAGTGAGCTCAGGACTAGCGGGACCACCGGGGAGCTGTTTTTT,CAISELRTSGTTGELFF
TRBJ1-4,once,TRBD1,TRBV30,TGTGCCTGGACGGACAGGGGGCAGGGAAAACTGTTTTTT,CAWTDRGQGKLFF
TRBJ1-1,.,.,TRBV18,TGTGCCAGCTCACCAGAGCGGGCTCGGAACACTGAAGCTTTCTTT,CASSPERARNTEAFF
TRBJ1-5,.,.,TRBV7-2,TGTGCCAGCAGCTTAGCAGGTCGGCAGGCCTCTAAGGGGAATCAGCCCCAGCATTTT,CASSLAGRQASKGNQPQHF
TRBJ2-3,.,.,TRBV10-3,TGTGCCATCAGTGGAACAAGAGGTTGTACAGATACGCAGTATTTT,CAISGTRGCTDTQYF
TRBJ2-4,.,TRBD1,TRBV6-4,TGTGCCAGCAGTCGGGACAGGGGAAACATTCAGTACTTC,CASSRDRGNIQYF
TRBJ2-1,.,TRBD1,TRBV12-5,TGTGCTAGTGGTCCTGGGACAGGACCCTACAATGAGCAGTTCTTC,CASGPGTGPYNEQFF
TRBJ2-2,.,TRBD2,TRBV5-3,TGTGCCAGAAGCTTCGCTAGCGGGGGCCTCGGGGGCACCGGGGAGCTGTTTTTT,CARSFASGGLGGTGELFF
TRBJ2-2,.,TRBD1,TRBV9,TGTGCCAGCAGCGCCGGGACAGCCAGTACCGGGGAGCTGTTTTTT,CASSAGTASTGELFF
TRBJ2-7,once,TRBD2,TRBV5-4,TGTGCCAGCAGCTTGGCTACCCGACTAGCGGGACCGAGCTCCTACGAGCAGTACTTC,CASSLATRLAGPSSYEQYF
TRBJ1-1,.,TRBD1,TRBV7-2,TGTGCCAGCAGCCTTCTCGCGGGACAGGGGGGCACTGAAGCTTTCTTT,CASSLLAGQGGTEAFF
TRBJ1-1,.,.,TRBV11-1,TGTGCCAGCAGCCCCCCGGTGGCAGGCATGAACACTGAAGCTTTCTTT,CASSPPVAGMNTEAFF
TRBJ2-1,.,.,TRBV9,TGTGCCAGCAGCGTAGATCCCCCGGGGAGCTCCTACAATGAGCAGTTCTTC,CASSVDPPGSSYNEQFF
TRBJ1-5,.,.,TRBV27,TGTGCCAGCAGAAGACAGGATAGCAATCAGCCCCAGCATTTT,CASRRQDSNQPQHF
TRBJ2-1,.,.,TRBV19,TGTGCCAGTAAGGGACTTCACTACAATGAGCAGTTCTTC,CASKGLHYNEQFF
TRBJ2-2,.,TRBD2,TRBV4-2,TGTGCCAGCAGCCAAGAGGGTCTGGCGGGGGTTAACACCGGGGAGCTGTTTTTT,CASSQEGLAGVNTGELFF
TRBJ2-2,once,.,TRBV4-3,TGCGCCAGCAGCCAAGCTGGAGACTTATGGCGCGAGAACACCGGGGAGCTGTTTTTT,CASSQAGDLWRENTGELFF
TRBJ2-1,.,TRBD2,TRBV6-5,TGTGCCAGCAGTCCGCTAGCGGGGCGATACAATGAGCAGTTCTTC,CASSPLAGRYNEQFF
TRBJ1-1,.,TRBD1,TRBV5-5,TGTGCCAGCAGCTTGAGGGACAGCTGGAACACTGAAGCTTTCTTT,CASSLRDSWNTEAFF
TRBJ1-2,.,TRBD1,TRBV28,TGTGCCAGCAGTAGCCCGGGACAGGGGGACTATGGCTACACCTTC,CASSSPGQGDYGYTF
TRBJ2-1,.,.,TRBV10-3,TGTGCCATCAGTGAAACTCTCAATGAGCAGTTCTTC,CAISETLNEQFF
TRBJ2-7,.,TRBD1,TRBV29-1,TGCAGCGTTGGGGGGGGGACAGGGGCCTACGAGCAGTACTTC,CSVGGGTGAYEQYF
TRBJ2-7,.,.,TRBV25-1,TGTGCCAGCAGTGCAAACAGGGTTTCCCTCTACGAGCAGTACTTC,CASSANRVSLYEQYF